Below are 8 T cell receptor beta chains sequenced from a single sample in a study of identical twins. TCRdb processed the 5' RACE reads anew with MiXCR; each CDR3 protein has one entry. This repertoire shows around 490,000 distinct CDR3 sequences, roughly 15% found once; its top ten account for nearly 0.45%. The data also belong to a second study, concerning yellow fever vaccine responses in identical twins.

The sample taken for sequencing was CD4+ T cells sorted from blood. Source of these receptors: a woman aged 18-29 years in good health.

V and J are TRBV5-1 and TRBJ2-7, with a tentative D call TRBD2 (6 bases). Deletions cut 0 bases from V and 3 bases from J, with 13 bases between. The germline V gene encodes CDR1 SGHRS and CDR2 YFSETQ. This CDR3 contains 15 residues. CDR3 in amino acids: CASSLEAGTYYEQYF. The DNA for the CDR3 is TGCGCCAGCAGCTTGGAAGCGGGTACCTACTACGAGCAGTACTTC. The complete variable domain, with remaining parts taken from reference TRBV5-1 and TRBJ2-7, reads KAGVTQTPRYLIKTRGQQVTLSCSPISGHRSVSWYQQTPGQGLQFLFEYFSETQRNKGNFPGRFSGRQFSNSRSEMNVSTLELGDSALYLCASSLEAGTYYEQYFGPGTRLTVT.

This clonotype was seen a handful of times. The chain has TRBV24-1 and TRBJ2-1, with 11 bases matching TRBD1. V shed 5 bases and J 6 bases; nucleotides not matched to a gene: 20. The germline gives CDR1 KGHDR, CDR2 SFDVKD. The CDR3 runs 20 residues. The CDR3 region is CATSAKGDRGFLVSRNEQFF. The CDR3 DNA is TGTGCCACCAGTGCAAAAGGGGACAGGGGGTTTTTGGTGTCTCGCAATGAGCAGTTCTTC.

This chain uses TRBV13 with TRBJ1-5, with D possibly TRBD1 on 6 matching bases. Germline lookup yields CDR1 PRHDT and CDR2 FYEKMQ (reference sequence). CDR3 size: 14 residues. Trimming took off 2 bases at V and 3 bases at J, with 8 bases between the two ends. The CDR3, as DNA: TGTGCCAGCAGCTTACGGGGGCACAATCAGCCCCAGCATTTT. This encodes CASSLRGHNQPQHF.

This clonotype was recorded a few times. This CDR3 is CASGFLQGSPYNEQFF. In nucleotides, the CDR3 is TGTGCTAGTGGTTTCCTCCAGGGCAGTCCCTACAATGAGCAGTTCTTC. The chain links TRBV12-5 to TRBJ2-1; tentatively, D is TRBD1 (5 bases). The CDR3 has 16 amino acids. V was pared by 3 bases and J by 2 bases, with 14 bases between. Germline CDR1 LGHNT, CDR2 FRNRAP.

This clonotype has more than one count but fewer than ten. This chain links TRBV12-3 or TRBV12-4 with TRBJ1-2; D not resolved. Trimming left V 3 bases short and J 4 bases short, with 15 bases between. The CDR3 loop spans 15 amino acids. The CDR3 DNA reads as TGTGCCAGCAGTTTCCCTGGTTGGGCGACCTATGGCTACACCTTC. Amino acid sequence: CASSFPGWATYGYTF.

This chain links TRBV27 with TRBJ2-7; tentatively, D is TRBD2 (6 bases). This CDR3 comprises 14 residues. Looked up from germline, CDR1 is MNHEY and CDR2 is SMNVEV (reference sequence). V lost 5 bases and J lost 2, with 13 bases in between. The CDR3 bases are TGTGCCAGCAGTCCCCAGCGGGCAGCCTACGAGCAGTACGTC. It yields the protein CASSPQRAAYEQYV.

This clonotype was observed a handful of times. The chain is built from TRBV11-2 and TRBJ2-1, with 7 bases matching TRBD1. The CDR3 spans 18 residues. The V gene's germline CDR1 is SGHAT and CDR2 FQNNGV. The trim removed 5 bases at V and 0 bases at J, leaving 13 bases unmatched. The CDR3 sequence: CASSLEGTARSSYNEQFF. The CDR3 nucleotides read TGTGCCAGCAGCCTTGAGGGGACAGCTAGAAGCTCCTACAATGAGCAGTTCTTC.

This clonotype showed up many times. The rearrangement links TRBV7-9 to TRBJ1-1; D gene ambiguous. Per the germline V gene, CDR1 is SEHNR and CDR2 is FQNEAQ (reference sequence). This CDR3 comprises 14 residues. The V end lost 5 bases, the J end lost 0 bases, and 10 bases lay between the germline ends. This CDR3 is CASSPDRMNTEAFF. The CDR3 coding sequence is TGTGCCAGCAGCCCGGACCGCATGAACACTGAAGCTTTCTTT.